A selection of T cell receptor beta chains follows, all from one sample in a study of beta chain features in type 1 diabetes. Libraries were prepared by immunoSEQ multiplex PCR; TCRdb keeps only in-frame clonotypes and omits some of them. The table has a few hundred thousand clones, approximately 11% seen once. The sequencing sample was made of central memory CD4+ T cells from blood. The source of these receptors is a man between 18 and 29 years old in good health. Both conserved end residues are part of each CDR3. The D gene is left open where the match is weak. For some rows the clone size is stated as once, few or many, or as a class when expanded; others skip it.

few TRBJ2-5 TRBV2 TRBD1 CASTRDRGRETQYF TGTGCCAGCACCCGGGACAGGGGGCGGGAGACCCAGTACTTC
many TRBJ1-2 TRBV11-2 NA CASSLDRTPLGYTF TGTGCCAGCAGCTTAGATAGGACACCGCTGGGCTACACCTTC
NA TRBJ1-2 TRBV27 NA CASSSWDNPGLGYTF TGTGCCAGCAGTTCGTGGGACAATCCGGGCCTTGGCTACACCTTC
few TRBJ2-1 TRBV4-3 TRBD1 CASSQDHRDRVYNEQFF TGCGCCAGCAGCCAAGATCATCGGGACAGGGTGTACAATGAGCAGTTCTTC
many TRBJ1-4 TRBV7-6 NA CASSIGTSNEKLFF TGTGCCAGCAGCATAGGTACTTCAAACGAAAAACTGTTTTTT
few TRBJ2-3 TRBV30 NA CALNGRAGDTQYF TGTGCCCTCAACGGAAGAGCGGGAGATACGCAGTATTTT
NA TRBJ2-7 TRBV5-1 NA CASSPNPGLAEQYF TGCGCCAGCAGCCCTAACCCAGGGCTAGCCGAGCAGTACTTC
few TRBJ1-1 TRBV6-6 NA CASGGAFF TGTGCCAGCGGGGGAGCTTTCTTT
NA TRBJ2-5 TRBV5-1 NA CASSLDGVVETQYF TGCGCCAGCAGCTTGGACGGCGTGGTGGAGACCCAGTACTTC
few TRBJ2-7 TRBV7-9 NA CASSHHLEGSYEQYF TGCGCCAGCAGCCACCACTTAGAAGGGAGTTACGAGCAGTACTTC
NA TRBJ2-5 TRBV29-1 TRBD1 CSGGKGGGRETQYF TGCAGTGGGGGAAAAGGGGGCGGAAGAGAGACCCAGTACTTC
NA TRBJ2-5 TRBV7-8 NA CASSFQGFQETQYF TGTGCCAGCAGCTTCCAGGGATTTCAAGAGACCCAGTACTTC
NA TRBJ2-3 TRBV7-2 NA CASSFEGGVDTQYF TGTGCCAGCAGCTTCGAAGGGGGTGTGGATACGCAGTATTTT
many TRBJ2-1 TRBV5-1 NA CASSFRDNSYNEQFF TGCGCCAGCAGCTTCCGGGACAACTCCTACAATGAGCAGTTCTTC
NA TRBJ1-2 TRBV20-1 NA CSAKLRDGYTF TGCAGTGCTAAACTCAGGGATGGCTACACCTTC
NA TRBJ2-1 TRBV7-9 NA CASSLELAGLNNEQFF TGTGCCAGCAGCTTAGAGCTGGCGGGCCTTAACAATGAGCAGTTCTTC
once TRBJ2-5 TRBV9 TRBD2 CASSVDGGGGETQYF TGTGCCAGCAGCGTAGATGGGGGGGGAGGCGAGACCCAGTACTTC
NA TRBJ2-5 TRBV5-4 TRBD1 CASSFGQGETKTQYF TGTGCCAGCAGTTTTGGACAGGGGGAGACGAAGACCCAGTACTTC
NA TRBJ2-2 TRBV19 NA CASSIDYLTGELFF TGTGCCAGTAGTATAGATTACCTTACCGGGGAGCTGTTTTTT
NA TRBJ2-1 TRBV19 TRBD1 CASKGTGEIGEQFF TGTGCCAGTAAGGGGACAGGGGAGATAGGTGAGCAGTTCTTC
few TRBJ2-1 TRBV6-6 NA CASSVDRNSYNEQFF TGTGCCAGCAGTGTCGACAGAAACTCCTACAATGAGCAGTTCTTC
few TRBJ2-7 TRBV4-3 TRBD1 CASSQGTGATIYEQYF TGCGCCAGCAGCCAGGGTACAGGGGCCACCATCTACGAGCAGTACTTC
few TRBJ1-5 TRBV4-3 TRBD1 CASSRGTGDSNQPQHF TGCGCCAGCAGCCGCGGGACAGGGGATAGCAATCAGCCCCAGCATTTT
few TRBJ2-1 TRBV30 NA CSVSSYNEQFF TGTAGCGTTAGCTCCTACAATGAGCAGTTCTTC
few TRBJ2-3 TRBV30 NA CACYLGPAQYF TGTGCCTGTTACCTCGGTCCCGCGCAGTATTTT
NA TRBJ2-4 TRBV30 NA CDWRAQDLAKNIRYF TGTGACTGGAGGGCGCAGGATCTAGCCAAAAACATTCGGTACTTC
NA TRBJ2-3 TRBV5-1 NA CASSRMGVSSTDTQYF TGCGCCAGCAGCCGAATGGGAGTTTCTAGCACAGATACGCAGTATTTT
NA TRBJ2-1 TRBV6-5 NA CASSPDWGSYNEQFF TGTGCCAGCAGTCCTGACTGGGGCTCCTACAATGAGCAGTTCTTC